One and the same sample provided the 31 T cell receptor beta chains below, sequenced in a study of blood T cell repertoires in COVID-19. Assay used: immunoSEQ multiplex PCR; TCRdb lists only in-frame clones, some missing. Of 31,000 or so clones listed, 80% to 90% are singletons. The sample comprised peripheral blood. The receptors derive from a man aged 80 or over with acute or convalescent COVID-19.

The chain is built from TRBV19 and TRBJ2-5; TRBD1 aligns across 10 bases. V dropped 5 bases and J dropped 2; count of bases not matched to a gene: 8. This CDR3 contains 16 residues. The V gene's germline CDR1 is LNHDA and CDR2 SQIVND (reference sequence). The CDR3 coding sequence is TGTGCCAGTAGTCAGGGACAGGGGATACTTCAAGAGACCCAGTACTTC. Its protein is CASSQGQGILQETQYF.

The chain employs TRBV20-1 and TRBJ1-1; no definite D call. The V gene's germline CDR1 is DFQATT and CDR2 SNEGSKA (reference sequence). This CDR3 spans 11 amino acids. V gave up 3 bases and J gave up 11 bases, with 13 bases separating them. CDR3 coding DNA: TGCAGTGCTAGTCCGGAGGTGAGGGCTTTCTTT. The encoded protein is CSASPEVRAFF.

The chain carries TRBV6-6 and TRBJ2-5; a possible D gene is TRBD2 (6 bases). The CDR3 extends over 14 amino acids. CDR1 and CDR2 (germline): MNHNY, SVGAGI (reference sequence). With 7 bases removed from V and 5 bases from J, the gap between germline ends came to 17 bases. Written as DNA, the CDR3 is TGTGCCAGCATGTCCTCCGGGAGCGACGAGACCCAGTACTTC. Protein: CASMSSGSDETQYF.

The genes are TRBV30 and TRBJ2-5, with 7 bases lining up with TRBD2. J lost 5 bases, V lost 4 bases, and 7 bases had no gene match. This CDR3 contains 13 residues. Germline CDR1 GTSNPN, CDR2 SVGIG (reference sequence). CDR3 region: CAWMGRGFETQYF. The CDR3 coding sequence is TGTGCCTGGATGGGGCGGGGGTTTGAGACCCAGTACTTC.

The J gene is TRBJ1-6, the V gene TRBV3-1 (or the pseudogene TRBV3-2), with TRBD1 matching 7 bases. The CDR3 has 14 residues. V gave up 5 bases and J gave up 10 bases; unmatched junction bases: 8. Germline CDR1 is LGHDT and CDR2 is YNNKEL (reference sequence). The DNA of the CDR3 is TGTGCCAGCAGCTCACAGGGGAAAGGATCACCCCTCCACTTT. Protein sequence: CASSSQGKGSPLHF.

This clone was picked up a small number of times. The chain couples TRBV7-8 to TRBJ1-3; D gene ambiguous. This CDR3 region has 15 residues. The V gene lost 3 bases and the J gene lost 0 bases, with 9 bases spanning the gap. Germline V gives CDR1 SGHVS, CDR2 FQNEAQ. DNA for the CDR3: TGTGCCAGCAGCTTTGGCAAGATCTCTGGAAACACCATATATTTT. Amino acid sequence: CASSFGKISGNTIYF.

This rearrangement joins TRBV9 to TRBJ2-2; a weak D match, TRBD2 (5 bases). The CDR3 covers 15 residues. Trimming cost V 4 bases and J 0 bases, with 10 bases left between them. Per germline, CDR1 SGDLS and CDR2 YYNGEE. CDR3 nucleotide sequence: TGTGCCAGCAGCCCGTCCGGGACGAACACCGGGGAGCTGTTTTTT. Its protein is CASSPSGTNTGELFF.

The rearrangement joins TRBV29-1 to TRBJ1-2; D unclear. CDR1 is SQVTM and CDR2 is ANQGSEA in the germline V gene. The CDR3 length is 10 residues. V lost 8 bases and J lost 8, with 12 bases in between. CDR3 bases: TGCAGCACATCCCCCGGGGGCTACACCTTC. Protein product: CSTSPGGYTF.

The chain carries TRBV19 and TRBJ2-3, with 9 bases aligning to TRBD2. Trimming cost V 5 bases and J 5 bases; bases outside gene matches: 8. Germline loops: CDR1 LNHDA, CDR2 SQIVND (reference sequence). The length of the CDR3 is 15 residues. The CDR3 here is CASSPLRGGGDTQYF. For the CDR3, the DNA is TGTGCCAGTAGTCCTTTGCGGGGGGGTGGAGATACGCAGTATTTT.

The sample holds one count of this clone. The chain recombines TRBV6-5 with TRBJ1-4; D is uncertain. Trimming left V 8 bases short and J 6 bases short, with 16 bases between. Germline values: CDR1 MNHEY, CDR2 SVGAGI. The CDR3 has 14 amino acids. CDR3 sequence reads: CASGNTLGDEKLFF. The DNA for the CDR3 is TGTGCCAGCGGAAACACCCTCGGGGATGAAAAACTGTTTTTT.

V usage is TRBV2 and J usage is TRBJ1-5; 8 bases line up with TRBD1. Germline V gives CDR1 SNHLY, CDR2 FYNNEI. J gave up 6 bases and V 1 base, and 8 bases lay outside the gene matches. The CDR3 runs to 16 residues. CDR3 bases: TGTGCCAGCAGTGAAGAAGGGTGGACAGGGAGTCAGCCCCAGCATTTT. Encoded protein: CASSEEGWTGSQPQHF.

V gene TRBV12-3 or TRBV12-4 combines with J gene TRBJ1-1; D unresolved. The CDR3 spans 13 residues. Trimming took 2 bases from V and 5 from J, leaving 9 bases between them. CDR3 sequence (DNA): TGTGCCAGCAGTTTAAACGGGGTTACTGAAGCTTTCTTT. Its translation: CASSLNGVTEAFF.

The gene calls are TRBV5-1 and TRBJ2-2, with 7 nucleotides matching TRBD1. This CDR3 is 16 amino acids long. J lost 0 bases, V lost 6 bases, and 8 bases had no gene match. Looked up from germline, CDR1 is SGHRS and CDR2 is YFSETQ. The CDR3 sequence: CASNLGGDANTGELFF. The CDR3 DNA is TGCGCCAGCAACTTAGGGGGCGATGCGAACACCGGGGAGCTGTTTTTT.

J is TRBJ1-5 and V is TRBV5-5; D is uncertain. The V gene's germline CDR1 is SGHKS and CDR2 YYEKEE (reference sequence). This CDR3 comprises 13 residues. V gave up 3 bases and J gave up 0 bases, with 4 bases separating them. As DNA, the CDR3 is TGTGCCAGCAGCTCCCGTAGCAATCAGCCCCAGCATTTT. Translation: CASSSRSNQPQHF.

This chain joins TRBV29-1 and TRBJ1-5, with D possibly TRBD1 on 5 matching bases. CDR1 and CDR2 (germline): SQVTM, ANQGSEA. Trimming removed 6 bases at V and 6 bases at J, with 18 bases between. The CDR3 length is 14 residues. CDR3 nucleotides: TGCAGCGTAGACAGCGGGCCTCCATCTCAGCCCCAGCATTTT. Protein: CSVDSGPPSQPQHF. The complete variable domain, with remaining parts taken from reference TRBV29-1 and TRBJ1-5, reads SAVISQKPSRDICQRGTSLTIQCQVDSQVTMMFWYRQQPGQSLTLIATANQGSEATYESGFVIDKFPISRPNLTFSTLTVSNMSPEDSSIYLCSVDSGPPSQPQHFGDGTRLSIL.

The rearrangement uses TRBV12-3 or TRBV12-4 and TRBJ2-2; 7 nucleotides match TRBD2. The CDR3 has 13 residues. V shed 6 bases and J 6 bases; nucleotides not matched to a gene: 4. The CDR3 coding sequence is TGTGCCAGCAGCATACGGGGGGCCGGGGAGCTGTTTTTT. This sequence encodes CASSIRGAGELFF.

This clone has just one count. This chain joins TRBV30 and TRBJ2-3; 14 bases fit TRBD2. The CDR3 contains 17 residues. CDR1 GTSNPN and CDR2 SVGIG come from the germline V gene (reference sequence). The V and J ends lost 2 bases and 6 bases, in that order; junction bases with no gene match: 10. CDR3 in DNA: TGTGCCTGGAGTAACCCGACTAGCGGGGGGGTCTACGATACGCAGTATTTT. It is translated as CAWSNPTSGGVYDTQYF.

This chain joins TRBV6-6 and TRBJ1-2; a possible D gene is TRBD1 (5 bases). From germline, CDR1 is MNHNY and CDR2 SVGAGI (reference sequence). Trimming removed 0 bases from V and 1 base from J, with 12 bases in between. The CDR3 consists of 16 residues. The CDR3 bases are TGTGCCAGCAGTTACTCCGGTGCAGGGATTAACTATGGCTACACCTTC. It codes for CASSYSGAGINYGYTF.

The CDR3 bases are TGTGCCAGCAGCCAATATCAGGGGCTATGGAACACTGAAGCTTTCTTT. Its translation is CASSQYQGLWNTEAFF. The V call is TRBV3-1 (or the pseudogene TRBV3-2), the J call TRBJ1-1, with D possibly TRBD1 on 6 matching bases. The CDR3 spans 16 residues. CDR1 and CDR2 (germline): LGHDT, YNNKEL (reference sequence). The V and J ends lost 2 bases and 1 base respectively, with 14 bases between them.

CDR3 region: CAISETVYNSPLHF. In DNA, the CDR3 is TGTGCCATCAGTGAGACAGTCTATAATTCACCCCTCCACTTT. J is TRBJ1-6 and V is TRBV10-3, with unresolved D. Germline CDR1 is ENHRY and CDR2 is SYGVKD. V was shortened by 2 bases and J by 3 bases, with 5 bases between the two germline ends. The CDR3 is 14 amino acids.

This chain connects TRBV12-3 or TRBV12-4 to TRBJ2-7; TRBD1 matches 7 bases. The ends lost 2 bases at V and 2 bases at J; junction bases unmatched: 0. The CDR3 is 13 amino acids. CDR3 in amino acids: CASSLQGAYEQYF. In nucleotides, the CDR3 is TGTGCCAGCAGTTTACAGGGGGCCTACGAGCAGTACTTC.

This chain joins TRBV30 and TRBJ2-7, with a tentative D call TRBD2 (6 bases). V was trimmed by 2 bases and J by 3 bases, leaving 14 bases between them. Germline CDR1 and CDR2: GTSNPN and SVGIG (reference sequence). The CDR3 runs to 14 residues. The CDR3 region is CAWSRGTWGYEQYF. CDR3 coding DNA: TGTGCCTGGAGTCGCGGGACCTGGGGCTACGAGCAGTACTTC.

DNA for the CDR3: TGCGCCAGCAGCCCGTCCGGGACAGGTGTGTACAATGAGCAGTTCTTC. Translated, it gives CASSPSGTGVYNEQFF. The chain couples TRBV5-1 to TRBJ2-1; TRBD1 aligns across 8 bases. The CDR3 consists of 16 residues. V trimming: 4 bases; J trimming: 4 bases; junction bases outside the gene matches: 10. Germline V CDR1 and CDR2: SGHRS, YFSETQ.

The V and J genes are TRBV3-1 (or the pseudogene TRBV3-2) and TRBJ2-7; 7 nucleotides align to TRBD1. Per germline, CDR1 LGHDT and CDR2 YNNKEL (reference sequence). The length of the CDR3 is 14 residues. J lost 4 bases, V lost 10 bases, and 13 bases had no gene match. The CDR3 loop is CATQQQGLGYEQYF. The CDR3 region has the DNA TGTGCCACCCAGCAACAGGGGCTAGGGTACGAGCAGTACTTC.

The J gene is TRBJ2-4, the V gene TRBV6-5; D is uncertain. The V end lost 2 bases, the J end lost 0 bases, and 11 bases lay between the germline ends. CDR3 size: 16 residues. Germline lookup yields CDR1 MNHEY and CDR2 SVGAGI. As DNA, the CDR3 is TGTGCCAGCAGTTACGGCACCAACCTAGCCAAAAACATTCAGTACTTC. Protein sequence: CASSYGTNLAKNIQYF.

This chain links TRBV18 with TRBJ1-1, with D possibly matching TRBD1 (6 bases). CDR3 length: 13 residues. V was shortened by 3 bases and J by 4 bases, with 9 bases between the two germline ends. CDR1 KGHSH and CDR2 LQKENI come from the germline V gene. The chain's CDR3 is CASSPQTGTEAFF. The DNA of the CDR3 is TGTGCCAGCTCACCTCAGACAGGCACTGAAGCTTTCTTT.

The chain uses TRBV19 and TRBJ1-1, with TRBD1 matching 7 bases. This CDR3 contains 14 residues. Germline V CDR1 and CDR2: LNHDA, SQIVND (reference sequence). V lost 6 bases, J lost 2 bases, and 6 bases stayed unmatched. This chain's CDR3 is CASSQTGINTEAFF. CDR3 sequence (DNA): TGTGCCAGTAGCCAGACAGGGATTAACACTGAAGCTTTCTTT.

A few counts support this clone. The chain has TRBV7-9 and TRBJ2-2; TRBD1 matches 7 bases. V shed 4 bases and J 3 bases; nucleotides not matched to a gene: 5. Germline V gene lookup returns CDR1 SEHNR and CDR2 FQNEAQ (reference sequence). This CDR3 has 15 amino acids. CDR3 residues: CASSSRQGDTGELFF. The CDR3 DNA reads TGTGCCAGCAGCTCCCGACAGGGAGACACCGGGGAGCTGTTTTTT.

This sequence joins TRBV9 and TRBJ2-1; 12 bases align to TRBD1. Germline V CDR1 and CDR2: SGDLS, YYNGEE. The CDR3 is 15 residues long. The V gene end was trimmed by 3 bases and the J gene end by 8 bases; junction bases not matched to a gene: 6. CDR3 residues: CASSAWDRGLDEQFF. CDR3 coding DNA: TGTGCCAGCAGCGCCTGGGACAGGGGGCTCGATGAGCAGTTCTTC.

The V and J genes are TRBV27 and TRBJ1-1; D may be TRBD1 (6 bases). CDR1 and CDR2 from the germline V gene are MNHEY and SMNVEV (reference sequence). This CDR3 is 14 amino acids long. Deletions cut 3 bases from V and 1 base from J, with 9 bases between. CDR3 in amino acids: CASSFRTANTEAFF. CDR3 nucleotide sequence: TGTGCCAGCAGTTTTCGGACAGCGAACACTGAAGCTTTCTTT.

The chain links TRBV9 to TRBJ1-1, with TRBD1 matching 7 bases. Germline CDR1 SGDLS, CDR2 YYNGEE. CDR3 length: 14 amino acids. V dropped 7 bases and J dropped 1; count of bases not matched to a gene: 7. The CDR3 loop is CASLSGQRNTEAFF. In DNA form, the CDR3 reads TGTGCCAGCCTATCGGGACAGCGGAACACTGAAGCTTTCTTT.